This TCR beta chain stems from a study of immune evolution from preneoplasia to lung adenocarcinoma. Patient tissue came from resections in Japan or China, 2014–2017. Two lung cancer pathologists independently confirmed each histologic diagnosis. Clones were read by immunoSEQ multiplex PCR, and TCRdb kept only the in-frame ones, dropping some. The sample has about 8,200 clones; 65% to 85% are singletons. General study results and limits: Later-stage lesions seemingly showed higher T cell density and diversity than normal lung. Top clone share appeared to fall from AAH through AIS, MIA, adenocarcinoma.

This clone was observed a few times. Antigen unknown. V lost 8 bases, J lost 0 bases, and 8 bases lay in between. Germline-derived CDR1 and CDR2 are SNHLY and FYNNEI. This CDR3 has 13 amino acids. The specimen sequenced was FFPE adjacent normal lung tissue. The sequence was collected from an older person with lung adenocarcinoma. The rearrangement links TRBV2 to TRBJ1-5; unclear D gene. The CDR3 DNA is TGTGCCAGCTGTCCCAATAGCAATCAGCCCCAGCATTTT. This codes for CASCPNSNQPQHF.